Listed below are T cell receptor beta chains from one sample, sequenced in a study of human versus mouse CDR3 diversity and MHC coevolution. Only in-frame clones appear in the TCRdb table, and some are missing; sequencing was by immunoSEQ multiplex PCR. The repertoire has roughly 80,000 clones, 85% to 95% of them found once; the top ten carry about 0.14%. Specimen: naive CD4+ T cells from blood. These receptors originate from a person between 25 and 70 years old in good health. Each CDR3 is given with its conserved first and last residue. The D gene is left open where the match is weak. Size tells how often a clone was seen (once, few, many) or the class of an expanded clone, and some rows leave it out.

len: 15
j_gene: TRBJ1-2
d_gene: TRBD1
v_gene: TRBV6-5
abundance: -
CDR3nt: TGTGCCAGCAGTTACTCGGCAGGGGGAGATTATGGCTACACCTTC
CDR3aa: CASSYSAGGDYGYTF

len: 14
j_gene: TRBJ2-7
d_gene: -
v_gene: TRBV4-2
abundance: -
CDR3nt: TGTGCCAGCAGCCAAGAGCAGAACCTCTACGAGCAGTACTTC
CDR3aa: CASSQEQNLYEQYF

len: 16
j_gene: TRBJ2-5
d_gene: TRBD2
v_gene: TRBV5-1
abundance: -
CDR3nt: TGCGCCAGCAGCTTGATGTTGACCGGGAGGGTGGAGACCCAGTACTTC
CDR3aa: CASSLMLTGRVETQYF

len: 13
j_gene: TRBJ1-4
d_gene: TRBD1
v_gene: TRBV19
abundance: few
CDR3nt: TGTGCCAGCCGGGACAGACAAAGAGAAAAACTGTTTTTT
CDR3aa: CASRDRQREKLFF

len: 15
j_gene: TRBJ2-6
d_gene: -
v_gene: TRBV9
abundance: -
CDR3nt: TGTGCCAGCAGCGTTGGGACTTCGGGGGCCAACGTCCTGACTTTC
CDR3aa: CASSVGTSGANVLTF

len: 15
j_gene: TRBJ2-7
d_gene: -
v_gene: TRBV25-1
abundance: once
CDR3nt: TGTGCCAGCAGTGAATCACGGGGTCCATCGACCGAGCAGTACTTC
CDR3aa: CASSESRGPSTEQYF

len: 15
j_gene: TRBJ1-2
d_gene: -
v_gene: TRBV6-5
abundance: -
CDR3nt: TGTGCCAGCACCAAAGGGGGGGCGCGAGGCTATGGCTACACCTTC
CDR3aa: CASTKGGARGYGYTF

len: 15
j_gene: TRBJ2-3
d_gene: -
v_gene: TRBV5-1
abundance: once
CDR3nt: TGCGCCAGCAGCATCCCTACCGTTAGCACAGATACGCAGTATTTT
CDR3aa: CASSIPTVSTDTQYF

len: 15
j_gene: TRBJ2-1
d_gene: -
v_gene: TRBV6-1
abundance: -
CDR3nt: TGTGCCAGCAGTGAAGTCACAGGGAATTTCAATGAGCAGTTCTTC
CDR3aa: CASSEVTGNFNEQFF

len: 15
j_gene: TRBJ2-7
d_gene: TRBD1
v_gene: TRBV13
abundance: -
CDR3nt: TGTGCCAGCAGCCCAATGGACAGGGTCTCCTACGAGCAGTACTTC
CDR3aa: CASSPMDRVSYEQYF

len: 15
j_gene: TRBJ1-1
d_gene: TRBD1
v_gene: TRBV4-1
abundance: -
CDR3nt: TGCGCCAGCAGCCAAGTTCAGGGGGCGAACACTGAAGCTTTCTTT
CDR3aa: CASSQVQGANTEAFF

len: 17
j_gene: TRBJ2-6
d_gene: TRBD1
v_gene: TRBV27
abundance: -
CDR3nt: TGTGCCACCACCCTCCGGGACAGGGGTGGTGGGGCCAACGTCCTGACTTTC
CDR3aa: CATTLRDRGGGANVLTF

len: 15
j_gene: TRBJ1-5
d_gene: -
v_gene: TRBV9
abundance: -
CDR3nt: TGTGCCAGCAGCCCGTTTCCGACTAGCAACCAGCCCCAGCATTTT
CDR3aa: CASSPFPTSNQPQHF

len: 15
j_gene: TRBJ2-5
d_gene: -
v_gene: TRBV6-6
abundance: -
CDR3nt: TGTGCCAGCAGTTACAGGGGGGGGCCCAGTGAGACCCAGTACTTC
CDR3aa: CASSYRGGPSETQYF

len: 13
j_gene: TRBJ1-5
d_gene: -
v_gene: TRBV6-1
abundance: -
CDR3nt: TGTGCCAGCAGGCCCCAGAGCAATCAGCCCCAGCATTTT
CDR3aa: CASRPQSNQPQHF

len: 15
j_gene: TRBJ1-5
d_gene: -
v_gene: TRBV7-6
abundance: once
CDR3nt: TGTGCCAGCAGCTTAGGTCTCCGGGGGGGACAGCCCCAGCATTTT
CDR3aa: CASSLGLRGGQPQHF